This T cell receptor beta chain is drawn from a study of OX40 agonist ivuxolimab in advanced cancers. Whole-study context: Patients with prior anti-PD-1, anti-PD-L1 or anti-CTLA-4 therapy were eligible; approximately 40% had some.

Study results and limitations: Partial responders at 0.1-3.0 mg/kg showed near-lowest clonal expansion.

Worth noting for this clone: Antigen specificity is unknown.

Libraries were prepared by immunoSEQ multiplex PCR; TCRdb keeps only in-frame clonotypes and omits some of them. The data show tens of thousands of clones, approximately 85% seen once. The source of this sequence is an adult with an advanced solid tumor such as melanoma, head and neck, liver or kidney cancer. The sample was CD4+ or CD8+ T cells sorted from blood, taken in a trial of the OX40 agonist ivuxolimab.

The CDR3 DNA follows: TGTGCCAGCAGTCGGGACAGCAGCACCGGGGAGCTGTTTTTT. This encodes CASSRDSSTGELFF. The chain uses TRBV6-6 and TRBJ2-2; 7 bases align to TRBD1. Germline V gene lookup returns CDR1 MNHNY and CDR2 SVGAGI (reference sequence). CDR3 size: 14 residues. With V trimmed by 5 bases and J by 4 bases, 4 bases remained unmatched.